A single sample is the source of the 31 T cell receptor beta chains below, sequenced in a study of blood T cell repertoires in COVID-19. Data came from immunoSEQ multiplex PCR; TCRdb stores just in-frame clones and leaves some out. Of nearly 110,000 clones in the sample, about 80% were seen once. Sequenced: peripheral blood. These TCRs come from a man between 70 and 80 years old with acute or convalescent COVID-19.

By share, this clone counts as medium-sized. The chain uses TRBV6-5 and TRBJ1-2; D is unclear. Trimming removed 6 bases at V and 5 bases at J, with 13 bases between. The CDR3 is made up of 13 amino acids. Germline CDR1 and CDR2: MNHEY and SVGAGI. CDR3 DNA: TGTGCCAGCAGATCCCCCGCAGGATATGGCTACACCTTC. This codes for CASRSPAGYGYTF.

This chain links TRBV14 with TRBJ2-5; D gene unclear. This CDR3 comprises 13 residues. Trimming took 5 bases from V and 2 from J, leaving 9 bases between them. From germline, CDR1 is SGHDN and CDR2 FVKESK. The CDR3: CASSYSGQETQYF. The CDR3 DNA sequence: TGTGCCAGCAGCTACAGTGGTCAAGAGACCCAGTACTTC.

This sequence joins TRBV6-2 or TRBV6-3 and TRBJ2-1, with a possible D match to TRBD2 (6 bases). CDR3 length equals 13 residues. Looked up from germline, CDR1 is MNHEY and CDR2 is SVGEGT. The V end lost 6 bases, the J end lost 7 bases, and 13 bases lay between the germline ends. Here the CDR3 DNA reads TGTGCCAGCAGGCCTCACGGGACTAATGAGCAGTTCTTC. It translates to CASRPHGTNEQFF.

This clone was detected only a few times. The rearrangement links TRBV6-4 to TRBJ1-3; 7 bases are a match to TRBD1. CDR3 length: 13 amino acids. The germline V gene has CDR1 MRHNA and CDR2 SNTAGT. J lost 5 bases, V lost 7 bases, and 5 bases had no gene match. CDR3 amino acids: CASKPGQRNTIYF. The CDR3 bases are TGTGCCAGCAAGCCGGGACAGAGAAACACCATATATTTT.

The chain joins TRBV19 to TRBJ2-1; D perhaps matches TRBD1 (6 bases). The ends were cut back, 6 bases at V and 6 bases at J, with 12 bases in the middle. Germline assignment: CDR1 LNHDA and CDR2 SQIVND (reference sequence). The CDR3 loop spans 13 amino acids. DNA of the CDR3: TGTGCCAGTAGCTGGACAGCTTTCAATGAGCAGTTCTTC. Translating gives CASSWTAFNEQFF.

This clone showed up just once. The chain recombines TRBV27 with TRBJ1-2; 7 positions match TRBD1. Germline trimming cut 6 bases from V and 3 bases from J; bases unmatched to any gene: 4. CDR1 is MNHEY and CDR2 is SMNVEV in the germline V gene (reference sequence). CDR3 length: 13 amino acids. The CDR3 DNA sequence: TGTGCCAGCAGAACCACAGGGGACTATGGCTACACCTTC. Its protein is CASRTTGDYGYTF.

This chain links TRBV12-3 or TRBV12-4 with TRBJ1-2; D gene ambiguous. The CDR3 contains 12 residues. V lost 5 bases, J lost 7 bases, and 11 bases lay in between. CDR3 bases: TGTGCCAGCAGTCCAGAGGGTGTTGGCTACACCTTC. This codes for CASSPEGVGYTF.

CDR3 sequence reads: CASSLVAGGTNTGELFF. The CDR3 region has the DNA TGTGCCAGCAGCTTAGTAGCGGGGGGGACGAACACCGGGGAGCTGTTTTTT. The chain recombines TRBV7-8 with TRBJ2-2, with 11 bases fitting TRBD2. V lost 1 base to trimming and J lost 0 bases; unmatched junction nucleotides: 1. The CDR3 extends over 17 amino acids. The germline V gene has CDR1 SGHVS and CDR2 FQNEAQ.

This clone was seen just once. The chain couples TRBV5-6 to TRBJ2-1; the match to TRBD2 covers 8 bases. Germline CDR1 and CDR2: SGHDT and YYEEEE. The CDR3 is 15 amino acids. V gave up 2 bases and J gave up 6 bases; unmatched junction bases: 7. The DNA of the CDR3 is TGTGCCAGCAGCTTCGACTTCGGGAGGGCCAATGAGCAGTTCTTC. This codes for CASSFDFGRANEQFF.

This sequence joins TRBV25-1 and TRBJ1-2; D is perhaps TRBD1 (5 bases). Germline lookup yields CDR1 MGHDK and CDR2 SYGVNS. V lost 3 bases and J lost 8, with 7 bases in between. This CDR3 region has 11 residues. Written as DNA, the CDR3 is TGTGCCAGCAGTGAGGGGGGAGGCTACACCTTC. Protein sequence: CASSEGGGYTF.

The chain employs TRBV5-4 and TRBJ2-5; 9 nucleotides line up with TRBD2. V was clipped by 0 bases and J by 5 bases; unmatched bases: 8. The CDR3 runs to 16 residues. Germline CDR1 reads SGHNT; CDR2 reads YYREEE (reference sequence). The CDR3 nucleotides are TGTGCCAGCAGCTTGGCCGTAGCGGGGGCCAGGGAGACCCAGTACTTC. Protein: CASSLAVAGARETQYF.

The V gene is TRBV9, the J gene TRBJ2-5; 10 nucleotides line up with TRBD1. This CDR3 has 16 amino acids. J gave up 4 bases and V 2 bases, and 8 bases lay outside the gene matches. Germline V gene data show CDR1 as SGDLS and CDR2 as YYNGEE. The CDR3 sequence: CASSVSGTGARETQYF. CDR3 in DNA: TGTGCCAGCAGCGTTTCCGGGACAGGGGCGCGAGAGACCCAGTACTTC.

Here the CDR3 reads CASSGTGGWSEQFF. DNA for the CDR3: TGTGCCAGCAGCGGGACAGGGGGCTGGAGTGAGCAGTTCTTC. This chain connects TRBV3-1 (or the pseudogene TRBV3-2) to TRBJ2-1; 12 nucleotides match TRBD1. Germline-derived CDR1 and CDR2 are LGHDT and YNNKEL (reference sequence). The CDR3 has 14 residues. With V trimmed by 5 bases and J by 9 bases, 5 bases remained unmatched.

The rearrangement uses TRBV27 and TRBJ2-7; D might be TRBD1 (5 bases). Trimming stripped 2 bases from V and 0 bases from J, with 14 bases between. CDR1 is MNHEY and CDR2 is SMNVEV in the germline V gene (reference sequence). The CDR3 is made up of 16 amino acids. CDR3: CASSLGHPRVSYEQYF. Written as DNA, the CDR3 is TGTGCCAGCAGTTTAGGCCACCCCAGGGTCTCCTACGAGCAGTACTTC.

The rearrangement uses TRBV18 and TRBJ1-5, with D maybe TRBD1 (6 bases). Germline V gene lookup returns CDR1 KGHSH and CDR2 LQKENI. CDR3 size: 16 residues. Trimming removed 3 bases from V and 5 bases from J, with 17 bases in between. The CDR3 DNA reads as TGTGCCAGCTCACCGCAGGGGACGGAAATTGATCAGCCCCAGCATTTT. Translation gives CASSPQGTEIDQPQHF.

The CDR3 protein is CASTQDHGGEKLFF. The CDR3 DNA reads as TGTGCCAGCACCCAGGATCACGGAGGTGAAAAACTGTTTTTT. This sequence joins TRBV2 and TRBJ1-4; D not certain. Trimming shortened V by 7 bases and J by 7 bases, and 16 bases separated the two germline ends. Germline V CDR1 and CDR2: SNHLY, FYNNEI. CDR3 size: 14 residues.

This clone appeared once. The chain couples TRBV18 to TRBJ1-4; 7 bases map to TRBD1. This CDR3 comprises 14 residues. V lost 3 bases, J lost 8 bases, and 6 bases stayed unmatched. CDR1 is KGHSH and CDR2 is LQKENI in the germline V gene. The CDR3 spells CASSPPAGGEKLFF. CDR3 bases: TGTGCCAGCTCACCGCCGGCAGGGGGGGAAAAACTGTTTTTT.

This chain links TRBV19 with TRBJ1-3; 8 nucleotides line up with TRBD1. Germline assignment: CDR1 LNHDA and CDR2 SQIVND (reference sequence). The CDR3 consists of 16 residues. J was trimmed by 0 bases and V by 3 bases; bases with no gene match: 4. CDR3 in amino acids: CASSMRQGNSGNTIYF. The CDR3 nucleotides read TGTGCCAGTAGTATGAGACAGGGGAACTCTGGAAACACCATATATTTT.

The V and J genes are TRBV9 and TRBJ2-1; 8 bases map to TRBD2. Looked up from germline, CDR1 is SGDLS and CDR2 is YYNGEE. CDR3 length: 15 residues. The V gene end was trimmed by 3 bases and the J gene end by 5 bases; junction bases not matched to a gene: 7. This CDR3 reads CASSALAGNHNEQFF. DNA for the CDR3: TGTGCCAGCAGCGCCTTAGCGGGGAATCACAATGAGCAGTTCTTC.

V is TRBV5-5 and J is TRBJ1-5, with unresolved D. Trimming took 5 bases from V and 0 from J, leaving 12 bases between them. This CDR3 is built from 15 residues. Germline V CDR1 and CDR2: SGHKS, YYEKEE (reference sequence). The CDR3 reads CASSTGIFSNQPQHF. DNA of the CDR3: TGTGCCAGCAGTACCGGGATTTTTAGCAATCAGCCCCAGCATTTT.

The rearrangement uses TRBV24-1 and TRBJ1-5; perhaps TRBD1 as D (6 bases). Germline V gene lookup returns CDR1 KGHDR and CDR2 SFDVKD. This CDR3 comprises 13 residues. V lost 7 bases, J lost 5 bases, and 11 bases lay in between. CDR3 nucleotides: TGTGCCACCAGCCAGGGGAAAGATCAGCCCCAGCATTTT. This translates into CATSQGKDQPQHF.

The rearrangement links TRBV5-6 to TRBJ2-7; 9 bases are a match to TRBD2. Looked up from germline, CDR1 is SGHDT and CDR2 is YYEEEE. The length of the CDR3 is 16 residues. V dropped 2 bases and J dropped 0; count of bases not matched to a gene: 6. CDR3 protein: CASSFRSSGGSYEQYF. Here the CDR3 DNA reads TGTGCCAGCAGCTTTCGTAGTAGCGGGGGCTCCTACGAGCAGTACTTC.

This clone is a singleton in its sample. This chain uses TRBV19 with TRBJ1-1, with D possibly being TRBD1 (5 bases). The CDR3 loop spans 13 amino acids. Looked up from germline, CDR1 is LNHDA and CDR2 is SQIVND (reference sequence). Between the trimmed V and J ends, which lost 3 bases and 2 bases, there was a span of 7 bases. The CDR3 bases are TGTGCCAGTAGTATCGGGGGAAACACTGAAGCTTTCTTT. Residues: CASSIGGNTEAFF.

This chain links TRBV7-9 with TRBJ2-5, with D perhaps TRBD1 (6 bases). CDR1 is SEHNR, CDR2 FQNEAQ, per germline (reference sequence). The CDR3 is made up of 13 amino acids. V was cut by 4 bases and J by 8 bases, with 14 bases left in between. Here the CDR3 reads CASSYGQLITQYF. CDR3 bases: TGTGCCAGCAGCTACGGACAGCTCATTACCCAGTACTTC.

V and J are TRBV19 and TRBJ2-1, with D possibly matching TRBD2 (6 bases). Germline CDR1 reads LNHDA; CDR2 reads SQIVND (reference sequence). CDR3 length equals 14 residues. The ends were cut back, 5 bases at V and 6 bases at J, with 14 bases in the middle. The CDR3: CASSALGGGNEQFF. The CDR3 DNA is TGTGCCAGTAGTGCATTGGGGGGAGGCAATGAGCAGTTCTTC.

The gene calls are TRBV3-1 (or the pseudogene TRBV3-2) and TRBJ1-1, with D hard to call. This CDR3 contains 14 residues. In germline, CDR1 is LGHDT, CDR2 YNNKEL (reference sequence). V was cut by 1 base and J by 4 bases, with 10 bases left in between. CDR3 DNA: TGTGCCAGCAGCCAAGGGCTGGGAGGCACTGAAGCTTTCTTT. The encoded protein is CASSQGLGGTEAFF.

The V gene is TRBV11-2, the J gene TRBJ2-1, with 13 nucleotides matching TRBD2. CDR1 and CDR2 from the germline V gene are SGHAT and FQNNGV. The ends lost 5 bases at V and 0 bases at J; junction bases unmatched: 7. The CDR3 is 18 amino acids. CDR3 DNA: TGTGCCAGCAGCAACGGACTAGCGGGGGCCATCTCCTACAATGAGCAGTTCTTC. Translated: CASSNGLAGAISYNEQFF.

V gene TRBV10-3 combines with J gene TRBJ2-1; the D is unclear. This CDR3 region has 16 residues. CDR1 is ENHRY, CDR2 SYGVKD, per germline. V was trimmed by 2 bases and J by 9 bases, leaving 20 bases between them. CDR3 coding DNA: TGTGCCATCAGTGAGGCCTCAGGCCGTGGCGATTCTGAGCAGTTCTTC. The encoded protein is CAISEASGRGDSEQFF.

A note on this clone: This same CDR3 is encoded by further DNA sequences in the sample. This sequence joins TRBV18 and TRBJ2-7, with D perhaps matching TRBD1 (6 bases). CDR1 is KGHSH, CDR2 LQKENI, per germline. The CDR3 is made up of 14 amino acids. V was pared by 2 bases and J by 2 bases, with 10 bases between. CDR3 sequence reads: CASSPYRVPYEQYF. DNA of the CDR3: TGTGCCAGCTCACCATACAGGGTCCCCTACGAGCAGTACTTC.

The chain has TRBV19 and TRBJ2-3; tentative D call: TRBD2 (7 bases). Germline CDR1 and CDR2: LNHDA and SQIVND (reference sequence). The germline V and J ends were trimmed by 9 bases and 0 bases, with 13 bases remaining between them. This CDR3 is built from 14 residues. The CDR3 coding sequence is TGTGCCAGCCGCCCGGGGGGCAGCACAGATACGCAGTATTTT. As protein: CASRPGGSTDTQYF.

The chain recombines TRBV6-5 with TRBJ1-1, with TRBD1 identical over 7 bases. This CDR3 has 14 residues. Germline CDR1 MNHEY, CDR2 SVGAGI. The ends lost 7 bases at V and 5 bases at J; junction bases unmatched: 10. In nucleotides, the CDR3 is TGTGCCAGCACCTTTGAGGGGGCGGGTACTGAAGCTTTCTTT. This translates into CASTFEGAGTEAFF.